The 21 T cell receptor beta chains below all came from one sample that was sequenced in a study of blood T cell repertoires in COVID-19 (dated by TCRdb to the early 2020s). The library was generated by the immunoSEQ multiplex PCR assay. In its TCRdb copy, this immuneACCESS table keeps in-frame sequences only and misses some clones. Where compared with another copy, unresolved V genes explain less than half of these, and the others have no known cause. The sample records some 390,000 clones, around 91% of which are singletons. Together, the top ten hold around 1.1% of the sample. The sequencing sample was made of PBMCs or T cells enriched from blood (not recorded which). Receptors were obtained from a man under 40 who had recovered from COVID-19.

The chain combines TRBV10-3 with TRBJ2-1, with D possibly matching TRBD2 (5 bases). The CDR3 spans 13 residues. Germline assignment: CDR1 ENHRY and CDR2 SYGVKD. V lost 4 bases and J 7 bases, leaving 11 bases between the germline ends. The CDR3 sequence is CAISVGPGNEQFF. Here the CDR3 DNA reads TGTGCCATCAGTGTGGGCCCGGGGAATGAGCAGTTCTTC.

CDR3 nucleotides: TGTGCCAGCAGCGCGATCAGACTAGCGGGAGGGCCATACACCGGGGAGCTGTTTTTT. Protein: CASSAIRLAGGPYTGELFF. The rearrangement links TRBV9 to TRBJ2-2; 14 bases line up with TRBD2. J lost 3 bases, V lost 3 bases, and 10 bases had no gene match. The CDR3 is 19 amino acids. In germline, CDR1 is SGDLS, CDR2 YYNGEE.

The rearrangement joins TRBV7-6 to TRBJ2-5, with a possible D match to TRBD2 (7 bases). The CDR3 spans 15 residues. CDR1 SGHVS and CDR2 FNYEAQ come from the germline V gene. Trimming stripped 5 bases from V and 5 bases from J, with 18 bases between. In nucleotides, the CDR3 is TGTGCCAGCAGCAGGGGGGGTGCGAATATGGAGACCCAGTACTTC. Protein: CASSRGGANMETQYF.

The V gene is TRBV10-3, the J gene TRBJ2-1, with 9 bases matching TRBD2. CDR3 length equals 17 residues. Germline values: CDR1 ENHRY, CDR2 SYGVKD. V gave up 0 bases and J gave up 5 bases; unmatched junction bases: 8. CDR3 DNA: TGTGCCATCAGTGAGTCGAAGCAACTAGCGGGTGACAATGAGCAGTTCTTC. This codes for CAISESKQLAGDNEQFF.

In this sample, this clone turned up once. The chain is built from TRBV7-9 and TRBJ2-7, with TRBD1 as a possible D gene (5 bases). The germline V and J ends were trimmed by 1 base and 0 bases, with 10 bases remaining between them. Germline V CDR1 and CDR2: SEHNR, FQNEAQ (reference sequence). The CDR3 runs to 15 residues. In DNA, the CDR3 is TGTGCCAGCAGCTTAGTCCGGCAGGGCTCCTACGAGCAGTACTTC. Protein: CASSLVRQGSYEQYF.

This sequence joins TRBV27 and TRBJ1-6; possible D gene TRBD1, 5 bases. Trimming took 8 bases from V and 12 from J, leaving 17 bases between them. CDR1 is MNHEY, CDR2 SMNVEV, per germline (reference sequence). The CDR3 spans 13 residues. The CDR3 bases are TGTGCCAGCGGCGGGGGGGGGTTGGGACCCCTCCACTTT. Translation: CASGGGGLGPLHF.

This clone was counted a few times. CDR3 loop: CASSFEGADYGYTF. CDR3 bases: TGCGCCAGCAGCTTCGAAGGGGCCGACTATGGCTACACCTTC. The V gene is TRBV5-1, the J gene TRBJ1-2; D is possibly TRBD1 (5 bases). CDR1 SGHRS and CDR2 YFSETQ come from the germline V gene. Trimming pared 2 bases from V and 3 bases from J, leaving 11 bases between. The CDR3 is 14 residues long.

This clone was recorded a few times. CDR3: CASSLWGTGDSYGYTF. Written as DNA, the CDR3 is TGTGCCAGCAGCTTGTGGGGGACAGGGGACTCATATGGCTACACCTTC. The chain recombines TRBV5-6 with TRBJ1-2, with 10 bases aligning to TRBD1. V was clipped by 1 base and J by 5 bases; unmatched bases: 8. The germline V gene encodes CDR1 SGHDT and CDR2 YYEEEE. The CDR3 has 16 residues.

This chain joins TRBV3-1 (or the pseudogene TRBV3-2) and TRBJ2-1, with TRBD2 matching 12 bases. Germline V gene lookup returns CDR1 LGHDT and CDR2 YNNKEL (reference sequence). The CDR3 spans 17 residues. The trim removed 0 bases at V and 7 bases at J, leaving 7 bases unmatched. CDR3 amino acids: CASSQDWTSGMENEQFF. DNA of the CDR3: TGTGCCAGCAGCCAAGACTGGACTAGCGGGATGGAAAATGAGCAGTTCTTC.

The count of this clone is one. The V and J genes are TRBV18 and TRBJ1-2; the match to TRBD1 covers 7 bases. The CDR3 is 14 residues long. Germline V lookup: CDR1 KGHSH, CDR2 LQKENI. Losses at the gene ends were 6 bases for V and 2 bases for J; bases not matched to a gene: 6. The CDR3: CASSRDRNNYGYTF. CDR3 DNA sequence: TGTGCCAGCTCTCGGGACAGAAACAACTATGGCTACACCTTC. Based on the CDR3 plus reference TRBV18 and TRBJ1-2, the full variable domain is NAGVMQNPRHLVRRRGQEARLRCSPMKGHSHVYWYRQLPEEGLKFMVYLQKENIIDESGMPKERFSAEFPKEGPSILRIQQVVRGDSAAYFCASSRDRNNYGYTFGSGTRLTVV.

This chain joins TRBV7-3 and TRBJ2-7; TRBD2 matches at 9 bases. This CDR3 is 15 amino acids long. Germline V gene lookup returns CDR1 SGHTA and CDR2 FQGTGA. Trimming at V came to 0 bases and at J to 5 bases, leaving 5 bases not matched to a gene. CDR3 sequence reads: CASSLTGGRVDEQYF. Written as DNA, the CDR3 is TGTGCCAGCAGCTTAACGGGCGGGAGGGTGGACGAGCAGTACTTC. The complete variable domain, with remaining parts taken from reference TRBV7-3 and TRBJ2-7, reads GAGVSQTPSNKVTEKGKYVELRCDPISGHTALYWYRQSLGQGPEFLIYFQGTGAADDSGLPNDRFFAVRPEGSVSTLKIQRTERGDSAVYLCASSLTGGRVDEQYFGPGTRLTVT.

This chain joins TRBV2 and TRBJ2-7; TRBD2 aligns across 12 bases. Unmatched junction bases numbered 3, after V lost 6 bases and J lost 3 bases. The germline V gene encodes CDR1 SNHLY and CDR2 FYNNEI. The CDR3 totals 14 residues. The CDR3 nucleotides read TGTGCCAGCAGGCTAGCGGGAGGGAGCTACGAGCAGTACTTC. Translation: CASRLAGGSYEQYF.

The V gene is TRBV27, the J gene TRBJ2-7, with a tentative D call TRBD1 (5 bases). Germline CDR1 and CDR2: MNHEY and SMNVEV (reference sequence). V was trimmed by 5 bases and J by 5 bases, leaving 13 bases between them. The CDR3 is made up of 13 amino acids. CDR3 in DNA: TGTGCCAGCAGTAATACAGGTGCCCACGAGCAGTACTTC. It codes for CASSNTGAHEQYF.

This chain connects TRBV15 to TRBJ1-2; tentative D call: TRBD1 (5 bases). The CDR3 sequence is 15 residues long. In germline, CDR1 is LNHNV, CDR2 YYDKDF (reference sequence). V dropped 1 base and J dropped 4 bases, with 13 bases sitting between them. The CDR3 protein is CATSRVGGNSYGYTF. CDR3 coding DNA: TGTGCCACCAGCAGAGTCGGGGGGAATAGCTATGGCTACACCTTC.

CDR3 sequence reads: CASSPLPEGNSPLHF. The CDR3 nucleotides are TGTGCCAGCAGCCCCCTACCGGAGGGGAATTCACCCCTCCACTTT. The chain joins TRBV9 to TRBJ1-6, with TRBD1 as a possible D gene (5 bases). In germline, CDR1 is SGDLS, CDR2 YYNGEE. CDR3 size: 15 residues. The V end lost 4 bases, the J end lost 7 bases, and 15 bases lay between the germline ends.

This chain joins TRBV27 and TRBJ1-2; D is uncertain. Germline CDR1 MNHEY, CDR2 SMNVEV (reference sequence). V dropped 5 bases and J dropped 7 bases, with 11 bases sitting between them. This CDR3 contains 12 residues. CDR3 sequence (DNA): TGTGCCAGCAGTACGGCCGGCGGTGGCTACACCTTC. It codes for CASSTAGGGYTF.

The CDR3 reads CASRVDRDGAFF. In DNA form, the CDR3 reads TGTGCCAGCAGGGTCGACAGGGACGGAGCTTTCTTT. The rearrangement links TRBV28 to TRBJ1-1, with 7 bases identical to TRBD1. Germline CDR1 and CDR2: MDHEN and SYDVKM. The CDR3 covers 12 residues. V lost 6 bases and J lost 10; bases outside the gene matches: 8.

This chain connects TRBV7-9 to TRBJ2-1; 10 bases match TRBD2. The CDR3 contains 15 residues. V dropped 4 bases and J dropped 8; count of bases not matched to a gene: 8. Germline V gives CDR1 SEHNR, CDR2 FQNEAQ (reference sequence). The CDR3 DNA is TGTGCCAGCAGCTATACTAGCGGGGAGGGTCATGAGCAGTTCTTC. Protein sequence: CASSYTSGEGHEQFF.

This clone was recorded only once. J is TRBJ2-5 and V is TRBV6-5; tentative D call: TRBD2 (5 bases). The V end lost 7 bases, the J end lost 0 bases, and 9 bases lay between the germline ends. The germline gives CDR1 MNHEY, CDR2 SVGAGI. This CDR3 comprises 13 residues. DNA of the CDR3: TGTGCCAGCACCGAGCGGTACCAAGAGACCCAGTACTTC. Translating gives CASTERYQETQYF.

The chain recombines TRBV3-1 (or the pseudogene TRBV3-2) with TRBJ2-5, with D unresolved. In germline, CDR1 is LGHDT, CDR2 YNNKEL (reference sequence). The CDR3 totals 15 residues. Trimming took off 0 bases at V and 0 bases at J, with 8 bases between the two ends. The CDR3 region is CASSQESDYQETQYF. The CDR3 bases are TGTGCCAGCAGCCAAGAATCAGACTACCAAGAGACCCAGTACTTC.

CDR3 amino acids: CASSPSPAGATQETQYF. The CDR3 DNA is TGTGCCAGCAGCCCCTCCCCGGCAGGGGCCACCCAAGAGACCCAGTACTTC. The rearrangement uses TRBV7-9 and TRBJ2-5, with D perhaps matching TRBD1 (6 bases). The CDR3 has 17 amino acids. The V end was cut by 5 bases, the J end by 1 base, with 20 bases between. The germline V gene has CDR1 SEHNR and CDR2 FQNEAQ (reference sequence).